This TCR beta chain was recovered during a study of blood T cell repertoires in COVID-19. Study information: Samples taken during acute and convalescent COVID-19 were collected in the United States, Italy and Spain. In each case, the material was cDNA or gDNA derived from T cells, B-cell-depleted T cells, or PBMCs.

The CDR3 covers 14 residues. CDR1 and CDR2 (germline): SGHDT, YYEEEE. The V segment lost 7 bases and the J segment 7 bases; nucleotides outside the gene matches: 11. Sequenced by immunoSEQ multiplex PCR; TCRdb stores in-frame clones only, minus some. Among nearly 110,000 clones listed, 65% to 80% were seen once. The gene calls are TRBV5-6 and TRBJ2-1; 7 nucleotides agree with TRBD2. This clonotype originated in a man in his 70s with acute or convalescent COVID-19. The specimen was peripheral blood. The CDR3 region has the DNA TGTGCCAGCCTCCTCTCGGGCGGGGGTAATGAGCAGTTCTTC. Translating gives CASLLSGGGNEQFF.